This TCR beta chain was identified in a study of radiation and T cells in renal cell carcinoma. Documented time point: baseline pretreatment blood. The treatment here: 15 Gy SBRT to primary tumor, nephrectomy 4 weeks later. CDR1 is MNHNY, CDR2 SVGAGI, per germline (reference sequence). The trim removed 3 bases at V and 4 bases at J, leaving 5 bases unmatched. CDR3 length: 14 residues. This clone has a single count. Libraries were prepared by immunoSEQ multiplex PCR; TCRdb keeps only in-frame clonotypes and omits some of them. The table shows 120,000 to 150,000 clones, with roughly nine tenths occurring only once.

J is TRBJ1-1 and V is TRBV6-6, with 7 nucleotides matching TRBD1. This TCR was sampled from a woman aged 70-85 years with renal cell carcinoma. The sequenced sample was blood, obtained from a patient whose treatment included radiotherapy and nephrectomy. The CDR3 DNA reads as TGTGCCAGCAGTTATTCTCAGGGGGGCACTGAAGCTTTCTTT. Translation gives CASSYSQGGTEAFF.